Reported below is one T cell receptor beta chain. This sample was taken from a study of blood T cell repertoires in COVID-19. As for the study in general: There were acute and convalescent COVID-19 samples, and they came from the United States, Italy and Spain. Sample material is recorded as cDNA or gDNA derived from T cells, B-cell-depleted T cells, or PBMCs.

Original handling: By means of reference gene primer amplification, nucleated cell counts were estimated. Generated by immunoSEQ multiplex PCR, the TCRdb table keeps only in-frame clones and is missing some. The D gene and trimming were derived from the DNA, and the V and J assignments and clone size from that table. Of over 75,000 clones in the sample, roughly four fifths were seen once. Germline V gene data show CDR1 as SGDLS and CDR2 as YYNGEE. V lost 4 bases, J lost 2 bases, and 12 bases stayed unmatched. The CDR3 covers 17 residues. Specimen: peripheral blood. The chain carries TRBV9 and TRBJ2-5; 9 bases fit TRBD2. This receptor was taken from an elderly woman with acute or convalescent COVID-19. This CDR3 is CASSPLAHLAGQETQYF. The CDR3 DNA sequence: TGTGCCAGCAGCCCCCTCGCGCATCTAGCGGGACAAGAGACCCAGTACTTC.